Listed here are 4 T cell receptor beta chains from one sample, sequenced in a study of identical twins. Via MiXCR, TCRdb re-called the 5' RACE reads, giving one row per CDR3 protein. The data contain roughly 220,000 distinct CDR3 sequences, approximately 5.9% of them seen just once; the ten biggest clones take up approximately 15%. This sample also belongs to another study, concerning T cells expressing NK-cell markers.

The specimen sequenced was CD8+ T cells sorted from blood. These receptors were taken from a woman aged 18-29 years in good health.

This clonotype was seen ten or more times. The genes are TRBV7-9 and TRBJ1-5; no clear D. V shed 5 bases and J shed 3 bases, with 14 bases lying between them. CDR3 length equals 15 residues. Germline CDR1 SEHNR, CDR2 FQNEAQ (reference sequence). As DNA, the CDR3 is TGTGCCAGCAGCCTACGTGATGGGGACAATCAGCCCCAGCATTTT. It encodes CASSLRDGDNQPQHF. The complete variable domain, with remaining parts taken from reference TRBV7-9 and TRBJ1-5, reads DTGVSQNPRHKITKRGQNVTFRCDPISEHNRLYWYRQTLGQGPEFLTYFQNEAQLEKSRLLSDRFSAERPKGSFSTLEIQRTEQGDSAMYLCASSLRDGDNQPQHFGDGTRLSIL.

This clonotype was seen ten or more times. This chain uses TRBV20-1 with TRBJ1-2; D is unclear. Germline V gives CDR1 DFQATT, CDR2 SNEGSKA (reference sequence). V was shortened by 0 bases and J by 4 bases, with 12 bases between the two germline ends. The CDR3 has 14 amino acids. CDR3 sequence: CSARDNGGGYGYTF. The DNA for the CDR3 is TGCAGTGCTAGAGATAACGGCGGAGGCTATGGCTACACCTTC.

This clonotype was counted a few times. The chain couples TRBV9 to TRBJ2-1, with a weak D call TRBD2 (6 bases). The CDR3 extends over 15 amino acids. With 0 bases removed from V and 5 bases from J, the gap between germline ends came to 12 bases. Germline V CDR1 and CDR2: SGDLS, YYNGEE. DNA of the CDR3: TGTGCCAGCAGCGTAGGCGGGGAGCTCCACAATGAGCAGTTCTTC. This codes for CASSVGGELHNEQFF.

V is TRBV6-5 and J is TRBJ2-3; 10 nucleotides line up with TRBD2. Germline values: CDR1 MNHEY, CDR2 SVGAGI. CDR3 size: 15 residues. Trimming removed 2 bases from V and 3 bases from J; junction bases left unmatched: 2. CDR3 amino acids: CASSYRTSGTDTQYF. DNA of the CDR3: TGTGCCAGCAGTTACCGGACTAGCGGTACAGATACGCAGTATTTT.